The present TCR beta chain was sequenced within a study of blood T cell repertoires in COVID-19. On the study more broadly: Collection of acute and convalescent COVID-19 samples took place in the United States, Italy and Spain. Sample material is recorded as cDNA or gDNA derived from T cells, B-cell-depleted T cells, or PBMCs.

TCRdb keeps only in-frame clones here, not all; method: immunoSEQ multiplex PCR. This table holds fewer than 300,000 clones, about 80% found once. This CDR3 spans 15 amino acids. J gave up 6 bases and V 7 bases, and 15 bases lay outside the gene matches. Germline V gene sequence: CDR1 SQVTM, CDR2 ANQGSEA. V and J are TRBV29-1 and TRBJ1-2; TRBD1 matches at 9 bases. The sequencing sample was made of peripheral blood. The clonotype comes from a woman older than 75 with acute or convalescent COVID-19. The CDR3 DNA reads TGCAGCGGCGGGGAGTCTGGACAGGGGTTTAATGGCTACACCTTC. Its translation is CSGGESGQGFNGYTF.